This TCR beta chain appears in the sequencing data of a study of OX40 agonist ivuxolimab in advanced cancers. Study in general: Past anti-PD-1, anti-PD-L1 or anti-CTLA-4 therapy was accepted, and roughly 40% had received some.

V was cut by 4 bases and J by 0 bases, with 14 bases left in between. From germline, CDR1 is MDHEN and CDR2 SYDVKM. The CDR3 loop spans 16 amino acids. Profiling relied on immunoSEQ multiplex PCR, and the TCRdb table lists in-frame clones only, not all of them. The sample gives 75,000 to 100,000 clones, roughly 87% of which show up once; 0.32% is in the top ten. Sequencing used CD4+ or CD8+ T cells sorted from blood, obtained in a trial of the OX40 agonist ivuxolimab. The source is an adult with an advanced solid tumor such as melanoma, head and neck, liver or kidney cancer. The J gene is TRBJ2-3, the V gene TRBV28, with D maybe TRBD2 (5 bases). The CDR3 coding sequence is TGTGCCAGCAGTTCTATTGGCGGGCCTAGCACAGATACGCAGTATTTT. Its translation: CASSSIGGPSTDTQYF.